The 10 T cell receptor beta chains given below trace back to one sample, sequenced in a study of beta chain features in type 1 diabetes. Overall study results and limits: Moderate yet significant TCRB CDR3 shortening was seen in Type 1 diabetes patients in all four CD4+ subsets.

Expressed TCRB transcripts were sequenced because the isolated RNA had all been reverse transcribed beforehand. Profiled with immunoSEQ multiplex PCR; TCRdb holds only in-frame clones, not every one. The table has about 370,000 clones, 8.5% to 10% seen once. These receptors lack a known antigen. Sequenced sample: central memory CD4+ T cells from blood. The receptor source for this set is a man aged 25-45 years with type 1 diabetes.

There are a few counts of this clone. The rearrangement joins TRBV5-1 to TRBJ2-5; TRBD2 might be the D (5 bases). With 0 bases removed from V and 0 bases from J, the gap between germline ends came to 15 bases. CDR3 length: 17 amino acids. CDR1 and CDR2 from the germline V gene are SGHRS and YFSETQ. The CDR3 DNA follows: TGCGCCAGCAGCTTGGAGGGAGTGACAAAGTACCAAGAGACCCAGTACTTC. Its translation is CASSLEGVTKYQETQYF.

The J gene is TRBJ1-2, the V gene TRBV30; D might be TRBD1 (5 bases). Germline V gene lookup returns CDR1 GTSNPN and CDR2 SVGIG (reference sequence). CDR3 length: 14 amino acids. The V end was cut by 0 bases, the J end by 0 bases, with 8 bases between. CDR3 residues: CAWSVTGPNYGYTF. CDR3 DNA sequence: TGTGCCTGGAGTGTAACAGGACCTAACTATGGCTACACCTTC.

This clone was observed a handful of times. V gene TRBV7-3 combines with J gene TRBJ2-5, with 8 bases lining up with TRBD1. Germline assignment: CDR1 SGHTA and CDR2 FQGTGA. The junction had 11 bases not matched to a gene; V was cut back by 5 bases and J by 3 bases. The CDR3 contains 16 residues. The CDR3 DNA reads TGTGCCAGCAGCCCTGGCAGGGGGCGTGGGGAAGAGACCCAGTACTTC. Amino acids: CASSPGRGRGEETQYF. Full variable domain (rest looked up from reference TRBV7-3 and TRBJ2-5): GAGVSQTPSNKVTEKGKYVELRCDPISGHTALYWYRQSLGQGPEFLIYFQGTGAADDSGLPNDRFFAVRPEGSVSTLKIQRTERGDSAVYLCASSPGRGRGEETQYFGPGTRLLVL.

In its sample, this clone was seen a few times. CDR3 sequence (DNA): TGTGCCAGCAGCTTAGGTAGCAGGATGAGTAGTGAAGCTTTCTTT. The encoded protein is CASSLGSRMSSEAFF. The chain recombines TRBV7-9 with TRBJ1-1; D call uncertain. This CDR3 spans 15 amino acids. Trimming left V 1 base short and J 7 bases short, with 16 bases between. Germline assignment: CDR1 SEHNR and CDR2 FQNEAQ (reference sequence).

This clone was seen more than once but under ten times. The chain recombines TRBV2 with TRBJ1-5; D remains unclear. The CDR3 is 14 residues long. The V end was cut by 3 bases, the J end by 4 bases, with 10 bases between. Germline V CDR1 and CDR2: SNHLY, FYNNEI. The DNA for the CDR3 is TGTGCCAGCAGTGATGGGCAGCAAAATCAGCCCCAGCATTTT. As protein: CASSDGQQNQPQHF.

The rearrangement links TRBV27 to TRBJ1-4; 7 nucleotides match TRBD1. With V trimmed by 4 bases and J by 1 base, 0 bases remained unmatched. This CDR3 comprises 14 residues. Germline values: CDR1 MNHEY, CDR2 SMNVEV (reference sequence). As DNA, the CDR3 is TGTGCCAGCAGTTGGACAGGAACTAATGAAAAACTGTTTTTT. Its protein product is CASSWTGTNEKLFF.

The chain links TRBV28 to TRBJ2-2, with unresolved D. The length of the CDR3 is 13 residues. Germline CDR1 and CDR2: MDHEN and SYDVKM. Trimming left V 6 bases short and J 0 bases short, with 5 bases between. CDR3 DNA: TGTGCCAGCAGACAGCCGAACACCGGGGAGCTGTTTTTT. It specifies CASRQPNTGELFF. Using reference TRBV28 and TRBJ2-2 for the parts outside the CDR3, the full variable domain is DVKVTQSSRYLVKRTGEKVFLECVQDMDHENMFWYRQDPGLGLRLIYFSYDVKMKEKGDIPEGYSVSREKKERFSLILESASTNQTSMYLCASRQPNTGELFFGEGSRLTVL.

This clone showed up many times. The chain joins TRBV28 to TRBJ1-2; possible D gene TRBD1, 5 bases. Germline V gene lookup returns CDR1 MDHEN and CDR2 SYDVKM. The CDR3 length is 15 residues. V dropped 5 bases and J dropped 8 bases, with 21 bases sitting between them. This CDR3 is CASSPGGTYKGGYTF. As DNA, the CDR3 is TGTGCCAGCAGTCCCGGTGGGACGTACAAGGGCGGCTACACCTTC.

This clone was counted only a few times. The chain has TRBV28 and TRBJ2-1; perhaps TRBD1 as D (6 bases). This CDR3 region has 15 residues. V was cut by 8 bases and J by 5 bases, with 19 bases left in between. The germline gives CDR1 MDHEN, CDR2 SYDVKM. CDR3 region: CASWASGVKNNEQFF. Here the CDR3 DNA reads TGTGCCAGCTGGGCGTCAGGGGTGAAGAACAATGAGCAGTTCTTC.

V is TRBV7-2 and J is TRBJ1-2; D not resolved. V gave up 5 bases and J gave up 5 bases, with 21 bases separating them. The CDR3 has 16 amino acids. Germline V gene sequence: CDR1 SGHTA, CDR2 FQGNSA. CDR3 loop: CASSPEGDPRYYGYTF. CDR3 in DNA: TGTGCCAGCAGCCCAGAAGGTGACCCTAGGTATTATGGCTACACCTTC.